The 8 T cell receptor beta chains reported below all come from one sample, sequenced in a study of T cell changes during pregnancy in multiple sclerosis (dated by TCRdb to between 2018 and 2021). Libraries were prepared through the immunoSEQ multiplex PCR assay. Entries here come from immuneACCESS through TCRdb and include only in-frame sequences with V and J called. Some clones fail to appear in such tables; in the studies checked, an unresolved V gene covers under half of the shortfall, and the cause of the remainder is unknown. For this sample the table gives approximately 50,000 clones, of which about 90% were detected only once. Of the sample, roughly 10% falls within the top ten clones. Material: CD8+ T cells from peripheral blood mononuclear cells, obtained after pregnancy. These receptors were obtained from a female donor with multiple sclerosis, enrolled in a pregnancy study.

The genes are TRBV2 and TRBJ1-6; D remains unclear. Trimming pared 3 bases from V and 0 bases from J, leaving 9 bases between. Germline CDR1 reads SNHLY; CDR2 reads FYNNEI. This CDR3 has 16 residues. CDR3 nucleotides: TGTGCCAGCAGTGATGACGGGAGCTCCTATAATTCACCCCTCCACTTT. Translation: CASSDDGSSYNSPLHF.

The V gene is TRBV7-6, the J gene TRBJ2-7; 10 bases map to TRBD1. CDR3 length: 15 amino acids. Trimming at V came to 5 bases and at J to 6 bases, leaving 10 bases not matched to a gene. The germline CDR1 and CDR2 sequences are SGHVS and FNYEAQ. CDR3 protein: CASSIDPGTGVEQYF. In nucleotides, the CDR3 is TGTGCCAGCAGCATTGACCCCGGGACAGGGGTCGAGCAGTACTTC. The full variable domain, rest sourced from reference TRBV7-6 and TRBJ2-7, is GAGVSQSPRYKVTKRGQDVALRCDPISGHVSLYWYRQALGQGPEFLTYFNYEAQQDKSGLPNDRFSAERPEGSISTLTIQRTEQRDSAMYRCASSIDPGTGVEQYFGPGTRLTVT.

This clone was counted a single time. The CDR3 protein is CASSVASGFDNEQFF. The CDR3 nucleotides read TGTGCCAGCAGCGTAGCGTCAGGATTTGACAATGAGCAGTTCTTC. The V call is TRBV9, the J call TRBJ2-1; D is undetermined. V shed 0 bases and J shed 5 bases, with 12 bases lying between them. CDR3 length equals 15 residues. Looked up from germline, CDR1 is SGDLS and CDR2 is YYNGEE.

This clone was found a few times. This chain connects TRBV5-1 to TRBJ2-7, with 11 bases matching TRBD1. The germline CDR1 and CDR2 sequences are SGHRS and YFSETQ. V shed 0 bases and J 6 bases; nucleotides not matched to a gene: 5. This CDR3 is 15 amino acids long. Here the CDR3 reads CASSLESGTGGEQYF. CDR3 nucleotide sequence: TGCGCCAGCAGCTTGGAATCGGGGACAGGGGGCGAGCAGTACTTC.

This sequence joins TRBV5-8 and TRBJ1-2; 11 bases map to TRBD1. The CDR3 runs to 18 residues. Germline V gene data show CDR1 as SGHTS and CDR2 as YDEGEE. The V segment lost 2 bases and the J segment 4 bases; nucleotides outside the gene matches: 13. In DNA, the CDR3 is TGTGCCAGCAGCTTCACAAGGACAGGGGGCTTTAGGAGCTATGGCTACACCTTC. This codes for CASSFTRTGGFRSYGYTF. Complete variable domain (other parts from reference TRBV5-8 and TRBJ1-2): EAGVTQSPTHLIKTRGQQATLRCSPISGHTSVYWYQQALGLGLQFLLWYDEGEERNRGNFPPRFSGRQFPNYSSELNVNALELEDSALYLCASSFTRTGGFRSYGYTFGSGTRLTVV.

The chain links TRBV15 to TRBJ1-5; D is undetermined. The germline CDR1 and CDR2 sequences are LNHNV and YYDKDF (reference sequence). The CDR3 spans 15 residues. V was cut by 0 bases and J by 5 bases, with 11 bases left in between. DNA of the CDR3: TGTGCCACCAGCAGAGATCGAGGAATAGATCAGCCCCAGCATTTT. It is translated as CATSRDRGIDQPQHF.

The chain uses TRBV7-8 and TRBJ2-1; the D gene is possibly TRBD1 (5 bases). Germline V lookup: CDR1 SGHVS, CDR2 FQNEAQ. V lost 1 base, J lost 3 bases, and 13 bases lay in between. The CDR3 is made up of 16 amino acids. The CDR3 region is CASSLEPGSVYNEQFF. CDR3 DNA sequence: TGTGCCAGCAGCTTAGAGCCAGGGTCGGTCTACAATGAGCAGTTCTTC.

This clone was seen just once. This sequence joins TRBV7-9 and TRBJ1-6; 9 bases fit TRBD1. Germline trimming cut 5 bases from V and 9 bases from J; bases unmatched to any gene: 8. Germline V lookup: CDR1 SEHNR, CDR2 FQNEAQ (reference sequence). CDR3 size: 15 residues. The CDR3 loop reads CASSPSRDRVSPLHF. In DNA form, the CDR3 reads TGTGCCAGCAGCCCCAGCCGGGACAGGGTTTCACCCCTCCACTTT.